This T cell receptor (beta chain) was sequenced in a study of human T cells and chemical hapten exposure. About the research overall: Weekly diphenylcyclopropenone doses were given to patients' scalps across the roughly 25-week study.

The time point was: patch test 2, 6 weeks after DPC sensitization. This sample's treatment: therapeutic diphenylcyclopropenone sensitization with weekly scalp DPC. The study's library attached unique molecular identifiers to single cDNA molecules. TCRdb reprocessed the RACE reads with MiXCR, giving one entry per CDR3 protein. The data contain under 100,000 distinct CDR3 sequences, about 10% of them seen just once; the ten biggest clones take up approximately 4.7%. This CDR3 region has 14 residues. Germline V gene data show CDR1 as MNHEY and CDR2 as SMNVEV (reference sequence). V was trimmed by 2 bases and J by 9 bases, leaving 17 bases between them. This clonotype was recorded at least ten times.

The V gene is TRBV27, the J gene TRBJ2-7, with D possibly called TRBD1 or TRBD2 (6 bases each). The sequence was collected from a woman in her forties or fifties with alopecia areata. Some clones in this sample may be carry-over from other donors' samples. The sequencing here drew on whole blood, taken in connection with sensitization to the hapten diphenylcyclopropenone (DPC). CDR3 bases: TGTGCCAGCAGTTTAAAAGGGGGGCACGATCGGCAGTACTTC. Encoded protein: CASSLKGGHDRQYF.